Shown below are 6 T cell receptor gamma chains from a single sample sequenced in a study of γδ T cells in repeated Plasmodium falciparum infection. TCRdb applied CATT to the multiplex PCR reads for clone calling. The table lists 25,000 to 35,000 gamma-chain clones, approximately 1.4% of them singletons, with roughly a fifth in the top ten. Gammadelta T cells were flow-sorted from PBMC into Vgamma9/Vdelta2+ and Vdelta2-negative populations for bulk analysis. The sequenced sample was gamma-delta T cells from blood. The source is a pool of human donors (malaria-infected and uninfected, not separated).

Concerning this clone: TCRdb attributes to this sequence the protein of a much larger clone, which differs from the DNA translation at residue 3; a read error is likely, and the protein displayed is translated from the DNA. CDR3: CAAWELAYYKKLF. CDR3 bases: TGTGCCGCCTGGGAGCTGGCATATTATAAGAAACTCTTT. The rearrangement links TRGV2 to TRGJ1 or TRGJ2. The J gene, not given by TCRdb, was assigned here from a germline match of the nucleotide sequence. The germline V gene encodes CDR1 EGSNGY and CDR2 YDSYNSKV. The CDR3 has 13 amino acids.

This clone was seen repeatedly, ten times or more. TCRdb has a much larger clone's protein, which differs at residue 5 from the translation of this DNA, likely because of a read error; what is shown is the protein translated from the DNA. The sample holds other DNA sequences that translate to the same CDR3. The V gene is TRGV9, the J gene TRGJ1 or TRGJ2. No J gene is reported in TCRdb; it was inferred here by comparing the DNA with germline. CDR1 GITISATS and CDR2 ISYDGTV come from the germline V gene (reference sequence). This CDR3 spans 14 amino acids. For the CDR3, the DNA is TGTGCCTTGTGGGGGGTGCAGGCTTATTATAAGAAACTCTTT. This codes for CALWGVQAYYKKLF.

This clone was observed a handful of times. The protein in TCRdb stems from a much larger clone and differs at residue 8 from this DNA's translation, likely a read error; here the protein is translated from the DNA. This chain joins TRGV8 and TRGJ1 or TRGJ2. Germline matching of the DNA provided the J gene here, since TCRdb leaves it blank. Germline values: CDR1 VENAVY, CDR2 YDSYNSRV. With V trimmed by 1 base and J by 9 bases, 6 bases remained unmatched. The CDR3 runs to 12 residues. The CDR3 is CATWDSGCKKLF. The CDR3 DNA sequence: TGTGCCACCTGGGATAGCGGATGTAAGAAACTCTTT.

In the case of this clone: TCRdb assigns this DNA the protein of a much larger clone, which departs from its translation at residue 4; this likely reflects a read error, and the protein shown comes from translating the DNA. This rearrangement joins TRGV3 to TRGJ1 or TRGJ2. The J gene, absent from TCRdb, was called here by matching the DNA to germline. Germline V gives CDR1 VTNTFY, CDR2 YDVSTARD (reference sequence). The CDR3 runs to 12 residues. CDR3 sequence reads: CATRDRIHKKLF. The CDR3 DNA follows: TGTGCCACCCGGGACCGTATACATAAGAAACTCTTT.

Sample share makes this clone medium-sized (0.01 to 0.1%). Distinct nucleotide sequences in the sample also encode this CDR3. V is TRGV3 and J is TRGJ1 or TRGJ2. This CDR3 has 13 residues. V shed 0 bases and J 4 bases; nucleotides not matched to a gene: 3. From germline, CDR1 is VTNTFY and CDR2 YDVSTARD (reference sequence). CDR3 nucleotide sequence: TGTGCCACCTGGGACAGGCCGTATTATAAGAAACTCTTT. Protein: CATWDRPYYKKLF.

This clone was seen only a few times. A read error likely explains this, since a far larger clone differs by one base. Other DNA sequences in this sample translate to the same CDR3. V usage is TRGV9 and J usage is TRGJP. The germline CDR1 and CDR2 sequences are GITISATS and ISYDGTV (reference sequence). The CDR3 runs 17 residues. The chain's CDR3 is CALWEAASELGKKIKVF. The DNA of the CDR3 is TGTGCCTTGTGGGAGGCCGCCTCAGAGTTGGGCAAAAAAATCAAAGTATTT.